The clone carrying this T cell receptor beta chain has at least ten counts. Its antigen is still unknown. The entry originates in a study of T cells in Graves' hyperthyroidism and ophthalmopathy. Study outcomes and limitations: Blood samples included most of the expanded thyroid clonotypes exceeding 0.001.

The CDR3 is 16 amino acids. The germline gives CDR1 SGHAT, CDR2 FQNNGV. V lost 5 bases and J lost 4; bases outside the gene matches: 9. Authors of the study amplified TCR beta CDR3 regions from RNA transcripts. HTBI primers were employed in a first-round RT-PCR of the TCR CDR3. Each CDR3 protein is one row after TCRdb ran MiXCR on the multiplex PCR reads. The sample includes hundreds of thousands of distinct CDR3 sequences, around 13% seen only once; the top ten take roughly 5.5%. The V call is TRBV11-2, the J call TRBJ1-5, with 9 bases fitting TRBD1. Sequencing was carried out using blood. This TCR was recovered from a woman in her 30s with Graves' hyperthyroidism that later progressed to Graves' ophthalmopathy. The CDR3 DNA reads TGTGCCAGCAGCCCTGGGACAGGGAGCAGTAATCAGCCCCAGCATTTT. It specifies CASSPGTGSSNQPQHF.